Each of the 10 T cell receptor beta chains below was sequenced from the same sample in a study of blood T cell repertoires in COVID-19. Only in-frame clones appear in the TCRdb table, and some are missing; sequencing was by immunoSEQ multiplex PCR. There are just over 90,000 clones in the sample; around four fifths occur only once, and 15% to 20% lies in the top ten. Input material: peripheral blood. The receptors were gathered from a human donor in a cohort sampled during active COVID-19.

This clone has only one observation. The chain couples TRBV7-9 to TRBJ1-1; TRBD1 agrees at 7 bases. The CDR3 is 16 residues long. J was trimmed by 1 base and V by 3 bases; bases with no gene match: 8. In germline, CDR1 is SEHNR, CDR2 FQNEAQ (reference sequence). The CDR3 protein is CASSFRQGRENTEAFF. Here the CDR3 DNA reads TGTGCCAGCAGCTTCAGACAGGGACGCGAGAACACTGAAGCTTTCTTT.

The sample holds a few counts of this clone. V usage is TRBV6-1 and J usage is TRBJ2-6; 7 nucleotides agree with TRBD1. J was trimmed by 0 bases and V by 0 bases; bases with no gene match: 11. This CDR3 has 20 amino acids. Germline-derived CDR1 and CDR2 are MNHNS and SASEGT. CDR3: CASSEAPLDRSRSGANVLTF. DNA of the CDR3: TGTGCCAGCAGTGAAGCGCCCCTGGACAGGTCTCGCTCTGGGGCCAACGTCCTGACTTTC.

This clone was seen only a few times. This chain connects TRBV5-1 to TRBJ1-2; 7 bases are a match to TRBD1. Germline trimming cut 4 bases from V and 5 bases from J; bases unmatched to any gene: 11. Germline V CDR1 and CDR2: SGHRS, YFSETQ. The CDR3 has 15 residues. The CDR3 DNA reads TGCGCCAGCAGCCCGGTCTTGGACAGGACTTATGGCTACACCTTC. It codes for CASSPVLDRTYGYTF.

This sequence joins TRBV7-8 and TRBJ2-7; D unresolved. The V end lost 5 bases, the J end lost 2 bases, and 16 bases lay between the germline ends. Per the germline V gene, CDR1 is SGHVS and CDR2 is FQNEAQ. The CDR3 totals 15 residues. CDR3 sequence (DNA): TGTGCCAGCAGCCCCCAATCCCTGGTAGCCTACGAGCAGTACTTC. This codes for CASSPQSLVAYEQYF.

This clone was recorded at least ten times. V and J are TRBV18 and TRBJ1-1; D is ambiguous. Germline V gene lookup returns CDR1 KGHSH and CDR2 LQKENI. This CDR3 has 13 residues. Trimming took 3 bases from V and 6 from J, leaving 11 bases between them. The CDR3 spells CASSPPYKSEAFF. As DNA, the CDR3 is TGTGCCAGCTCACCCCCATACAAATCTGAAGCTTTCTTT.

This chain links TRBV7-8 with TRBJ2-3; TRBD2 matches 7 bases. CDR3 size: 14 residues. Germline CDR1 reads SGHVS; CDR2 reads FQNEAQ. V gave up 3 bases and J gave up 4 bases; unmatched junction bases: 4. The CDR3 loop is CASSFGGRPDTQYF. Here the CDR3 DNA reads TGTGCCAGCAGCTTCGGGGGGAGGCCAGATACGCAGTATTTT.

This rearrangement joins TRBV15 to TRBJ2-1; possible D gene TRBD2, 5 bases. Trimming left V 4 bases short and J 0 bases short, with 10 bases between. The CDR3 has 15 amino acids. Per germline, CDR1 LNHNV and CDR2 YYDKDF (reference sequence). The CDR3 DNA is TGTGCCACCAGCAAGCTGGCGGGCTCCTACAATGAGCAGTTCTTC. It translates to CATSKLAGSYNEQFF.

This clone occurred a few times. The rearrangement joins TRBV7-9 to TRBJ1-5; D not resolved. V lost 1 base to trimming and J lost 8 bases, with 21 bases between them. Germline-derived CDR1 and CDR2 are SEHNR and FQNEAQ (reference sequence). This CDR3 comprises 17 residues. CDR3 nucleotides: TGTGCCAGCAGCTTAGGCCGGATCGGGGTGGCCTTTGAGCCCCAGCATTTT. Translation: CASSLGRIGVAFEPQHF.

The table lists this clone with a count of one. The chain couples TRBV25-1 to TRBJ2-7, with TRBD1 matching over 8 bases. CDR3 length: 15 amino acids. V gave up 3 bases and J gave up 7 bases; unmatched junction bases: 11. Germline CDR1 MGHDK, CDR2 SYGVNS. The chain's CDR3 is CASSDRGRAYGEQYF. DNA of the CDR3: TGTGCCAGCAGTGACAGGGGGCGGGCGTATGGAGAGCAGTACTTC.

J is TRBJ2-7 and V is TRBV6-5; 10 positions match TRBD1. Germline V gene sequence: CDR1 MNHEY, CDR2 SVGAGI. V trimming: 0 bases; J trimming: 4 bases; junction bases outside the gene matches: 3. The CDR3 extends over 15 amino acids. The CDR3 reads CASSYSRGQGYEQYF. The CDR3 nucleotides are TGTGCCAGCAGTTACTCGAGGGGACAGGGGTACGAGCAGTACTTC.